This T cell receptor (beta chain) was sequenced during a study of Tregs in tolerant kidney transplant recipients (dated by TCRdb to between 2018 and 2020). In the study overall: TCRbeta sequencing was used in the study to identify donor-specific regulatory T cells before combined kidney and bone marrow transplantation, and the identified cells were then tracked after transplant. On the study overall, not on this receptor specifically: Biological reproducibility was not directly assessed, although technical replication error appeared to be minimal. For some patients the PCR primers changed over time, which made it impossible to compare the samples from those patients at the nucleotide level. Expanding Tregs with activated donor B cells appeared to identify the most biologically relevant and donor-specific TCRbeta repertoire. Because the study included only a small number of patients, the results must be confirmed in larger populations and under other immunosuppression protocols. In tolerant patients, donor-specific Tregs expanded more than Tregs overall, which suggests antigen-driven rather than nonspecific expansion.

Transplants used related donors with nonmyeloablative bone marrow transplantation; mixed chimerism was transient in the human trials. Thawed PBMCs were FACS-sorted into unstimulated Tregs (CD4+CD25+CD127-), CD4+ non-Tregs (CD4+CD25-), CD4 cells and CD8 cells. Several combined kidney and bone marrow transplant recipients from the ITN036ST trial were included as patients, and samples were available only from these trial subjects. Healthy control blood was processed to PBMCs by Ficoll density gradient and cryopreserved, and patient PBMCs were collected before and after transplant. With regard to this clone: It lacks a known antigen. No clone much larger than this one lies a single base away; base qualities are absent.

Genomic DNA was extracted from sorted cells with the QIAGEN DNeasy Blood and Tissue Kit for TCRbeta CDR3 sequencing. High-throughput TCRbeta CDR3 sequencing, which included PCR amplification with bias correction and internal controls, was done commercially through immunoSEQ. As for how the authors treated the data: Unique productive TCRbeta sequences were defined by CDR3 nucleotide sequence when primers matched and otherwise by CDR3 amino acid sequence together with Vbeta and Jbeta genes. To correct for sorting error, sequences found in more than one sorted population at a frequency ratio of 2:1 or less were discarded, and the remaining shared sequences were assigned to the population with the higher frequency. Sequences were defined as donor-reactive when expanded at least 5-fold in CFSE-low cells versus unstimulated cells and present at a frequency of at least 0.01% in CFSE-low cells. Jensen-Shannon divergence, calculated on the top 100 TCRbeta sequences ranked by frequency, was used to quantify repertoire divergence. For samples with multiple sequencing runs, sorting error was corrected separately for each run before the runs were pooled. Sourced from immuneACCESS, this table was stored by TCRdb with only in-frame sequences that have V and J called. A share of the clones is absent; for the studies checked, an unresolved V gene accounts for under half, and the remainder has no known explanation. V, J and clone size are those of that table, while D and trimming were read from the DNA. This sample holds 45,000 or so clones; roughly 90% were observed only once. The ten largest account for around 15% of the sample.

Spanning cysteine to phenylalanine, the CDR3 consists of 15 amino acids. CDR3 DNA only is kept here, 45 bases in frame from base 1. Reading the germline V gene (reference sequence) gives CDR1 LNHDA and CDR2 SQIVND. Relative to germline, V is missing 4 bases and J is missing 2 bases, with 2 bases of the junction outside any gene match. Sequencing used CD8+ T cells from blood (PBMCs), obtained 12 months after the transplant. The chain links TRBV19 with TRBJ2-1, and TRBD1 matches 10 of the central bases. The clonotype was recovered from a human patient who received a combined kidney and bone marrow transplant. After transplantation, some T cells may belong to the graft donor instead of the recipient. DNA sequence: TGTGCCAGTAGTACCGGGACAGGGGCCTACAATGAGCAGTTCTTC. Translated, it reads CASSTGTGAYNEQFF.